Shown below are 21 T cell receptor beta chains from a single sample sequenced in a study of Ad26.COV2.S vaccination and SARS-CoV-2 variants. The assay was immunoSEQ multiplex PCR, and TCRdb's table has in-frame clones only and misses some. This sample yields around 400,000 clones, of which 90% are seen a single time; roughly an eighth belongs to the top ten. Treatment reported: 19 received Ad26.COV2.S at low or high dose, single or two shots; about 5 received placebo; per-sample allocation not given. On day 63 after the first injection, vaccine and placebo recipients gave samples. The sample consisted of peripheral blood, taken in a trial of Ad26.COV2.S vaccine versus placebo. The receptors come from a person between 18 and 60 years old who received the Ad26.COV2.S COVID-19 vaccine or a placebo.

The chain couples TRBV7-9 to TRBJ2-2; TRBD1 matches at 9 bases. The CDR3 contains 18 residues. V dropped 1 base and J dropped 1; count of bases not matched to a gene: 7. CDR1 is SEHNR and CDR2 is FQNEAQ in the germline V gene (reference sequence). This chain's CDR3 is CASSLGGGTGRNTGELFF. The CDR3 DNA reads TGTGCCAGCAGCTTAGGAGGCGGGACAGGGCGGAACACCGGGGAGCTGTTTTTT.

The chain combines TRBV28 with TRBJ1-1, with no clear D. This CDR3 comprises 12 residues. CDR1 is MDHEN and CDR2 is SYDVKM in the germline V gene. The V and J ends lost 5 bases and 7 bases respectively, with 11 bases between them. The CDR3 DNA reads TGTGCCAGCAGTCCCCTTTTCCATGAAGCTTTCTTT. Translating it yields CASSPLFHEAFF.

This chain uses TRBV9 with TRBJ2-6; D remains unclear. CDR1 SGDLS and CDR2 YYNGEE come from the germline V gene. This CDR3 has 15 residues. V lost 0 bases and J lost 4, with 8 bases in between. The CDR3 loop reads CASSVGWAGANVLTF. CDR3 DNA sequence: TGTGCCAGCAGCGTAGGGTGGGCCGGGGCCAACGTCCTGACTTTC.

The chain recombines TRBV29-1 with TRBJ2-7, with 14 bases lining up with TRBD2. Germline CDR1 reads SQVTM; CDR2 reads ANQGSEA. The CDR3 extends over 16 amino acids. V lost 1 base and J lost 4; bases outside the gene matches: 6. The CDR3 loop is CSVEGGTSGSPYEQYF. The CDR3 nucleotides are TGCAGCGTTGAAGGGGGGACTAGCGGGAGTCCTTACGAGCAGTACTTC.

This CDR3 is CASSYSTYYEQYF. CDR3 DNA: TGTGCCAGCAGTTACTCGACGTACTACGAGCAGTACTTC. The chain employs TRBV6-5 and TRBJ2-7; no firm D call. Deletions cut 0 bases from V and 3 bases from J, with 6 bases between. The CDR3 length is 13 residues. Germline V gene data show CDR1 as MNHEY and CDR2 as SVGAGI.

The chain uses TRBV18 and TRBJ2-7; 14 bases are shared with TRBD2. Germline V CDR1 and CDR2: KGHSH, LQKENI. The trim removed 3 bases at V and 5 bases at J, leaving 6 bases unmatched. The length of the CDR3 is 16 residues. Written as DNA, the CDR3 is TGTGCCAGCTCACCCCGACTAGCGGGAGGGCCCCACGAGCAGTACTTC. This gives the protein CASSPRLAGGPHEQYF.

This clone was seen only a few times. The chain joins TRBV28 to TRBJ2-7; 9 bases are a match to TRBD1. Germline lookup yields CDR1 MDHEN and CDR2 SYDVKM. The CDR3 is 16 amino acids. The trim removed 5 bases at V and 1 base at J, leaving 9 bases unmatched. Here the CDR3 reads CASSQTGQGRSYEQYF. The CDR3 DNA reads TGTGCCAGCAGTCAAACTGGACAGGGGCGTTCCTACGAGCAGTACTTC.

The chain recombines TRBV30 with TRBJ2-7; the match to TRBD2 covers 14 bases. The germline V gene encodes CDR1 GTSNPN and CDR2 SVGIG (reference sequence). This CDR3 comprises 17 residues. V lost 4 bases to trimming and J lost 2 bases; unmatched junction nucleotides: 10. DNA of the CDR3: TGTGCCTGGATTGGGACTAGCGGGAGAGAGGTCCCCTACGAGCAGTACTTC. This translates into CAWIGTSGREVPYEQYF.

A few counts support this clone. This chain uses TRBV5-1 with TRBJ2-1, with 12 bases lining up with TRBD2. The junction had 6 bases not matched to a gene; V was cut back by 3 bases and J by 5 bases. The CDR3 totals 16 residues. From germline, CDR1 is SGHRS and CDR2 YFSETQ. The CDR3 DNA is TGCGCCAGCAGCTGGACACTAGCGGGAGGAGACAATGAGCAGTTCTTC. Residues: CASSWTLAGGDNEQFF.

This rearrangement joins TRBV4-3 to TRBJ2-1; 9 bases are shared with TRBD2. The V gene end was trimmed by 5 bases and the J gene end by 7 bases; junction bases not matched to a gene: 12. CDR3 size: 16 residues. The V gene's germline CDR1 is LGHNA and CDR2 YSLEER. CDR3: CASSTGKGLAWNEQFF. The CDR3 DNA reads TGCGCCAGCAGCACCGGGAAGGGACTAGCCTGGAATGAGCAGTTCTTC.

Only a few counts were recorded for this clone. V and J are TRBV7-9 and TRBJ2-1, with D possibly being TRBD2 (6 bases). Germline CDR1 SEHNR, CDR2 FQNEAQ (reference sequence). There are 12 residues in the CDR3. Trimming took off 6 bases at V and 8 bases at J, with 11 bases between the two ends. The CDR3 region has the DNA TGTGCCAGCAGGACGCCGGGGGATGAGCAGTTCTTC. Its protein product is CASRTPGDEQFF.

The chain links TRBV7-2 to TRBJ2-1; 8 bases line up with TRBD2. Unmatched junction bases numbered 8, after V lost 5 bases and J lost 8 bases. The germline CDR1 and CDR2 sequences are SGHTA and FQGNSA. CDR3 length: 14 amino acids. The CDR3 sequence: CASSAYGTRDEQFF. The DNA of the CDR3 is TGTGCCAGCAGCGCGTACGGGACTAGGGATGAGCAGTTCTTC.

The chain links TRBV18 to TRBJ1-2; D not resolved. Germline CDR1 is KGHSH and CDR2 is LQKENI. Deletions cut 3 bases from V and 4 bases from J, with 15 bases between. This CDR3 is 15 amino acids long. The CDR3 DNA reads TGTGCCAGCTCACCCATCAGCCGGTGGAGCTATGGCTACACCTTC. Translation: CASSPISRWSYGYTF.

V is TRBV6-2 or TRBV6-3 and J is TRBJ2-2, with a possible D match to TRBD1 (6 bases). This CDR3 region has 15 residues. V shed 4 bases and J shed 1 base, with 10 bases lying between them. Germline V CDR1 and CDR2: MNHEY, SVGEGT. DNA for the CDR3: TGTGCCAGCAGTTTTCCACAGGGGAACACCGGGGAGCTGTTTTTT. Residues: CASSFPQGNTGELFF.

The chain couples TRBV9 to TRBJ1-2, with no clear D. V lost 0 bases and J lost 2, with 8 bases in between. Per the germline V gene, CDR1 is SGDLS and CDR2 is YYNGEE. This CDR3 has 14 residues. The CDR3 here is CASSVGTVNYGYTF. The DNA for the CDR3 is TGTGCCAGCAGCGTAGGGACGGTAAACTATGGCTACACCTTC.

The rearrangement links TRBV5-1 to TRBJ2-1; D may be TRBD1 (5 bases). CDR1 SGHRS and CDR2 YFSETQ come from the germline V gene. Trimming stripped 0 bases from V and 0 bases from J, with 7 bases between. The CDR3 consists of 15 residues. This CDR3 is CASSLEQVSYNEQFF. In DNA, the CDR3 is TGCGCCAGCAGCTTGGAACAGGTCTCCTACAATGAGCAGTTCTTC.

This clone has more than one count but fewer than ten. The J gene is TRBJ1-2, the V gene TRBV27, with D possibly matching TRBD1 (5 bases). This CDR3 has 13 residues. Trimming left V 2 bases short and J 8 bases short, with 12 bases between. Germline lookup yields CDR1 MNHEY and CDR2 SMNVEV (reference sequence). Here the CDR3 reads CASSLGGERGYTF. CDR3 nucleotide sequence: TGTGCCAGCAGTTTAGGAGGGGAGAGGGGCTACACCTTC.

V gene TRBV9 combines with J gene TRBJ2-2; the match to TRBD2 covers 12 bases. V lost 3 bases to trimming and J lost 9 bases; unmatched junction nucleotides: 9. The CDR3 extends over 16 amino acids. The germline V gene encodes CDR1 SGDLS and CDR2 YYNGEE. CDR3 loop: CASSATPTSGSRELFF. The CDR3 DNA reads TGTGCCAGCAGCGCCACGCCGACTAGCGGGAGTAGGGAGCTGTTTTTT. Full variable domain (rest looked up from reference TRBV9 and TRBJ2-2): DSGVTQTPKHLITATGQRVTLRCSPRSGDLSVYWYQQSLDQGLQFLIQYYNGEERAKGNILERFSAQQFPDLHSELNLSSLELGDSALYFCASSATPTSGSRELFFGEGSRLTVL.

This rearrangement joins TRBV19 to TRBJ2-2, with no clear D. The CDR3 contains 14 residues. With 3 bases removed from V and 6 bases from J, the gap between germline ends came to 11 bases. The germline gives CDR1 LNHDA, CDR2 SQIVND (reference sequence). CDR3 amino acids: CASSIIAHPGELFF. The CDR3 DNA reads as TGTGCCAGTAGTATCATAGCCCACCCCGGGGAGCTGTTTTTT.

V usage is TRBV5-4 and J usage is TRBJ2-1, with D unresolved. Trimming pared 0 bases from V and 7 bases from J, leaving 8 bases between. The CDR3 extends over 13 amino acids. Germline V gives CDR1 SGHNT, CDR2 YYREEE (reference sequence). CDR3 coding DNA: TGTGCCAGCAGCTTGGCTGGCCTAAATGAGCAGTTCTTC. Its protein is CASSLAGLNEQFF. Full variable domain (missing parts from reference TRBV5-4 and TRBJ2-1): ETGVTQSPTHLIKTRGQQVTLRCSSQSGHNTVSWYQQALGQGPQFIFQYYREEENGRGNFPPRFSGLQFPNYSSELNVNALELDDSALYLCASSLAGLNEQFFGPGTRLTVL.

The V gene is TRBV4-1, the J gene TRBJ1-4; D may be TRBD1 (6 bases). The CDR3 covers 14 residues. CDR1 is MGHRA and CDR2 is YSYEKL in the germline V gene. The V and J ends lost 5 bases and 7 bases respectively, with 14 bases between them. The CDR3 DNA reads TGCGCCAGCAGCGGTTGGGGGGGCGCTGAAAAACTGTTTTTT. This encodes CASSGWGGAEKLFF.